This TCR beta chain was sequenced during a study of blood T cells in healthy people across ages. The second PCR ran 7 to 11 cycles with a sample-barcoded 5' primer and J-beta primers. One entry per CDR3 protein results from TCRdb running MiXCR on the 5' RACE reads. The sample contains around 800,000 distinct CDR3 sequences, about a quarter of which appear only once. CDR1 and CDR2 (germline): LNHDA, SQIVND (reference sequence). The CDR3 totals 14 residues. After removal of 3 bases from V and 8 bases from J, the junction contained 4 bases not matched to a gene. This clonotype was detected a few times. The same sample was also studied in work on T cells of mothers and their children.

The receptor comes from a boy aged 5-17 years in good health. The specimen was blood. The chain employs TRBV19 and TRBJ2-1, with TRBD1 matching over 10 bases. The CDR3 sequence: CASSIVGTGDEQFF. The CDR3 bases are TGTGCCAGTAGTATCGTAGGGACAGGGGATGAGCAGTTCTTC.